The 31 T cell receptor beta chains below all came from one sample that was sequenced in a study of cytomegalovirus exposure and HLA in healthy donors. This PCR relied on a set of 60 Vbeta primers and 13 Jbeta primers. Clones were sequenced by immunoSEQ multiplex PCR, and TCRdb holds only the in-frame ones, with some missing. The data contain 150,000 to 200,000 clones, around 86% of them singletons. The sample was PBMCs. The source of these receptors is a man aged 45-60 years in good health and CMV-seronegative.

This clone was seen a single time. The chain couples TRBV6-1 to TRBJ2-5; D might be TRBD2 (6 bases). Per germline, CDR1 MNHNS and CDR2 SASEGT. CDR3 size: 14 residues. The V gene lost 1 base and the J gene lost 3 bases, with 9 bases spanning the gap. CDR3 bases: TGTGCCAGCAGTGAAGGCCGCGGGGAAGAGACCCAGTACTTC. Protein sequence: CASSEGRGEETQYF.

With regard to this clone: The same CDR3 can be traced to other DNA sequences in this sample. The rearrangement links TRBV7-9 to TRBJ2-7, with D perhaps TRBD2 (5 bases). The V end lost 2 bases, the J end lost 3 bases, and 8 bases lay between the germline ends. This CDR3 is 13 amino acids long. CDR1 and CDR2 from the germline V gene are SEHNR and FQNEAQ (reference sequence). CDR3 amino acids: CASSLTGNYEQYF. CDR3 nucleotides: TGTGCCAGCAGCTTAACCGGGAACTACGAGCAGTACTTC.

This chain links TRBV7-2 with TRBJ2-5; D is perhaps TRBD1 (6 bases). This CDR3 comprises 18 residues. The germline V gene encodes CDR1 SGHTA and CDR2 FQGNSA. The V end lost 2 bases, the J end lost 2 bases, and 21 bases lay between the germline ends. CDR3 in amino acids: CASSLNPLLQGSQETQYF. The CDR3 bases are TGTGCCAGCAGCTTAAATCCCCTCCTCCAGGGGTCGCAAGAGACCCAGTACTTC.

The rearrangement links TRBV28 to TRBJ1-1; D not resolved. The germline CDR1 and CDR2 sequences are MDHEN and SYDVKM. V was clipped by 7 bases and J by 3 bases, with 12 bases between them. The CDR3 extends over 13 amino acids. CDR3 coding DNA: TGTGCCAGCACCCCCATCATAGACACTGAAGCTTTCTTT. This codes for CASTPIIDTEAFF.

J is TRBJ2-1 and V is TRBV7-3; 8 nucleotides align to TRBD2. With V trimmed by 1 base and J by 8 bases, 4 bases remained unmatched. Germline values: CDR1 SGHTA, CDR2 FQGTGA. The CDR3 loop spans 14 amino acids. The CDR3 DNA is TGTGCCAGCAGCTTAAGGCCAGCGGGAGATGAGCAGTTCTTC. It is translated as CASSLRPAGDEQFF.

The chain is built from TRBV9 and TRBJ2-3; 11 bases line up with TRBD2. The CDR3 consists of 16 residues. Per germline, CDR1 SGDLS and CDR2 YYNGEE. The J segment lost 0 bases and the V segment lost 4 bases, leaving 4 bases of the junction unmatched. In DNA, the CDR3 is TGTGCCAGCAGCTCCCGGACTAGCGGGAGCACAGATACGCAGTATTTT. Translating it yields CASSSRTSGSTDTQYF.

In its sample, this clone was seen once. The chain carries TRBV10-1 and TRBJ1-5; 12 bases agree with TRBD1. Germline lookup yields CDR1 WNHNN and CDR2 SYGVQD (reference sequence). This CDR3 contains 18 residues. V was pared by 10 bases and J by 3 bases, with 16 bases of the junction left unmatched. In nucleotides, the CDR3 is TGCGCCACCCTGGGGGGGGACAGGGGGCTTGATTTCAATCAGCCCCAGCATTTT. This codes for CATLGGDRGLDFNQPQHF.

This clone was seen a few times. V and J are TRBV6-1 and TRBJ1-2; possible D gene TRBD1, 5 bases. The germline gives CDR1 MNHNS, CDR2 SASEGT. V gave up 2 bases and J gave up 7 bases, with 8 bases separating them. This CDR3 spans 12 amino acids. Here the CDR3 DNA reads TGTGCCAGCAGTGAAAATCAGGGTGGCTACACCTTC. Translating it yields CASSENQGGYTF.

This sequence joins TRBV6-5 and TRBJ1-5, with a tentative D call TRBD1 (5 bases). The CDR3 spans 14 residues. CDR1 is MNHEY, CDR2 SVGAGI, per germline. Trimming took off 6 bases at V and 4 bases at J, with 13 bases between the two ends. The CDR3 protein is CASRNGGINQPQHF. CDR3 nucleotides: TGTGCCAGCAGAAACGGGGGTATTAATCAGCCCCAGCATTTT.

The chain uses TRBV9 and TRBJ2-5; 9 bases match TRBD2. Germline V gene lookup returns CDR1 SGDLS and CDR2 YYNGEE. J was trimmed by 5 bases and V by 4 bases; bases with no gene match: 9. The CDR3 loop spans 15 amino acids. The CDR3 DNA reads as TGTGCCAGCAGCACCCGCGGGGGGGCCTGGGAGACCCAGTACTTC. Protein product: CASSTRGGAWETQYF.

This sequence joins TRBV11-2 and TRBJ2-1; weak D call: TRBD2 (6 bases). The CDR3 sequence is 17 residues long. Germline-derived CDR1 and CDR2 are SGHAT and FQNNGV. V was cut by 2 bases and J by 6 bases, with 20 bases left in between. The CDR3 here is CASSLPGLTPPANEQFF. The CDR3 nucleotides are TGTGCCAGCAGCTTACCCGGACTAACCCCCCCCGCCAATGAGCAGTTCTTC.

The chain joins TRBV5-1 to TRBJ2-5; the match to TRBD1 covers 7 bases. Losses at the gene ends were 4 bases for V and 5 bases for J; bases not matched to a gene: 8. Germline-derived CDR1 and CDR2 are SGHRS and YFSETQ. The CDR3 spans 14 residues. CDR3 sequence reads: CASSVPTGSETQYF. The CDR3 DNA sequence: TGCGCCAGCAGCGTACCGACAGGGTCGGAGACCCAGTACTTC.

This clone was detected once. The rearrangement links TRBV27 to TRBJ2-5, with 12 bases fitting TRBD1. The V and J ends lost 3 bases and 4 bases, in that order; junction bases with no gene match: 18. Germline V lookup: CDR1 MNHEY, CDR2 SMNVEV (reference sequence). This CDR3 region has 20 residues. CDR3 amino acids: CASSFTRYTGTGGSLETQYF. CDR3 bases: TGTGCCAGCAGTTTTACGCGCTATACCGGGACAGGGGGCTCACTAGAGACCCAGTACTTC.

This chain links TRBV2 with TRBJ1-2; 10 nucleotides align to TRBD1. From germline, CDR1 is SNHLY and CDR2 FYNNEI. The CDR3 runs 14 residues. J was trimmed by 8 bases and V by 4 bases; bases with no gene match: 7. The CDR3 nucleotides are TGTGCCAGCAGTGCTGGGACAGGGGCTCACGGCTACACCTTC. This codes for CASSAGTGAHGYTF.

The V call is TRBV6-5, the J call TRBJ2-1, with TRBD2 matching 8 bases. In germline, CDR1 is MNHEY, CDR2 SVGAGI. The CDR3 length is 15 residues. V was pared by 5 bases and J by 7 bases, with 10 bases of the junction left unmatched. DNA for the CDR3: TGTGCCAGCAGTGTAAGAACTAGCGGATTGAATGAGCAGTTCTTC. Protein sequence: CASSVRTSGLNEQFF.

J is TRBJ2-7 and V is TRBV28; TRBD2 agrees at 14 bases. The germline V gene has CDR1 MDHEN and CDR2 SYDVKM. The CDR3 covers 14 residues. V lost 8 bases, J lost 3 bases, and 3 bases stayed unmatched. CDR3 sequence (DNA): TGTGCCAGCTGTGGGACTAGCGGGAGCTACGAGCAGTACTTC. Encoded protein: CASCGTSGSYEQYF.

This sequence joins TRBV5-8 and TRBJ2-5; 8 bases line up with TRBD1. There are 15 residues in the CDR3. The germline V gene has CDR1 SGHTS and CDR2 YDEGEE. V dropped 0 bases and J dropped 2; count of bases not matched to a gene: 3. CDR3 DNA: TGTGCCAGCAGCTTGGTGGGGACAGGTCAAGAGACCCAGTACTTC. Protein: CASSLVGTGQETQYF.

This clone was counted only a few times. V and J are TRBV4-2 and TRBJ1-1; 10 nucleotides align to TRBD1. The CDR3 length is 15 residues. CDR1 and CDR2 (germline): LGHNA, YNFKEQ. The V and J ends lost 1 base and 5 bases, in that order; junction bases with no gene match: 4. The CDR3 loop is CASSQAGTGATEAFF. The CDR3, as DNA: TGTGCCAGCAGCCAAGCGGGGACAGGGGCTACTGAAGCTTTCTTT.

The chain's CDR3 is CASSSGQGETQYF. As DNA, the CDR3 is TGTGCCAGCAGTTCCGGACAGGGCGAGACCCAGTACTTC. The V gene is TRBV28, the J gene TRBJ2-5, with 8 bases aligning to TRBD1. Germline CDR1 and CDR2: MDHEN and SYDVKM. Trimming took 4 bases from V and 5 from J; bases not matched to a gene: 3. The CDR3 is 13 residues long. Filled out from reference TRBV28 and TRBJ2-5, the complete variable domain reads DVKVTQSSRYLVKRTGEKVFLECVQDMDHENMFWYRQDPGLGLRLIYFSYDVKMKEKGDIPEGYSVSREKKERFSLILESASTNQTSMYLCASSSGQGETQYFGPGTRLLVL.

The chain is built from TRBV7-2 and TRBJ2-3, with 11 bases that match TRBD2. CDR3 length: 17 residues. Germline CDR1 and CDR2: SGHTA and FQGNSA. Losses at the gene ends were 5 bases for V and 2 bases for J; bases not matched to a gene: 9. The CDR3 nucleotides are TGTGCCAGCAGCCCTTCTAGCGGGAGGCGGCTCACAGATACGCAGTATTTT. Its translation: CASSPSSGRRLTDTQYF.

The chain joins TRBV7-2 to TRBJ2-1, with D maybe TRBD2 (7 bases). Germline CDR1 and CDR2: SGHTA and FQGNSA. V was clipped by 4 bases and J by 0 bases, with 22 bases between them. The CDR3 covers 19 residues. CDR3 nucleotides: TGTGCCAGCAGCTCAGAGGAAAGGGGGGGCGTCAGCTCCTACAATGAGCAGTTCTTC. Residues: CASSSEERGGVSSYNEQFF. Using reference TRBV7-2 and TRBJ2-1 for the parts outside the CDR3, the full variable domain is GAGVSQSPSNKVTEKGKDVELRCDPISGHTALYWYRQSLGQGLEFLIYFQGNSAPDKSGLPSDRFSAERTGGSVSTLTIQRTQQEDSAVYLCASSSEERGGVSSYNEQFFGPGTRLTVL.

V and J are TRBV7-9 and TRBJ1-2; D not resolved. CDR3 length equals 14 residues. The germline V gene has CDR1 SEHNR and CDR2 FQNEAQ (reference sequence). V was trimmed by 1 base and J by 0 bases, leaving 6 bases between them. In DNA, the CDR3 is TGTGCCAGCAGCTTAGACCTAACTAACTATGGCTACACCTTC. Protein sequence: CASSLDLTNYGYTF.

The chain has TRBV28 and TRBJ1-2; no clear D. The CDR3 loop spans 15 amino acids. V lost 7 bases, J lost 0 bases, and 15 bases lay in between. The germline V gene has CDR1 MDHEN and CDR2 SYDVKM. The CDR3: CASTPVTPTNYGYTF. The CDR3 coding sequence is TGTGCCAGCACACCCGTAACACCCACTAACTATGGCTACACCTTC.

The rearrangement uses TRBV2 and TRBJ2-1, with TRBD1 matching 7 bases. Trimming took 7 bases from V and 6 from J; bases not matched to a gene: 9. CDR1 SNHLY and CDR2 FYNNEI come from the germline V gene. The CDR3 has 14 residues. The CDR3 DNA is TGTGCCAGCACCGGACAGGTTCGGGTCAATGAGCAGTTCTTC. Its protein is CASTGQVRVNEQFF.

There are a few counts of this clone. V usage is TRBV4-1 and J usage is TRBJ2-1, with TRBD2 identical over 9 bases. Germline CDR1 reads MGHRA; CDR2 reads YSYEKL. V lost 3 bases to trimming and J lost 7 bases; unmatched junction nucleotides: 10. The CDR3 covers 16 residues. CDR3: CASSHRLAGDWNEQFF. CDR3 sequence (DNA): TGCGCCAGCAGCCATCGATTAGCGGGAGACTGGAATGAGCAGTTCTTC.

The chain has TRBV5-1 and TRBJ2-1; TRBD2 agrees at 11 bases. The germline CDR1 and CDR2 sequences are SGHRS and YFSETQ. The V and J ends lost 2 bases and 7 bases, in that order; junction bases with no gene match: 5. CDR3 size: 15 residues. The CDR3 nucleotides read TGCGCCAGCAGCTTTAGCGGGGGGGCCGGGAATGAGCAGTTCTTC. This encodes CASSFSGGAGNEQFF.

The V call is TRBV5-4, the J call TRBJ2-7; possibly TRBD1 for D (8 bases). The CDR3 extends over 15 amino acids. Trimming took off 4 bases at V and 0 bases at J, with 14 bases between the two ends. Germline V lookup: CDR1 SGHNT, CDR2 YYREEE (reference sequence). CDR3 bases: TGTGCCAGCAGCCCGGGGGGACAGGCCTCCTACGAGCAGTACTTC. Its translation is CASSPGGQASYEQYF. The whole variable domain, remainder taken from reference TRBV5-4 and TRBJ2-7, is ETGVTQSPTHLIKTRGQQVTLRCSSQSGHNTVSWYQQALGQGPQFIFQYYREEENGRGNFPPRFSGLQFPNYSSELNVNALELDDSALYLCASSPGGQASYEQYFGPGTRLTVT.

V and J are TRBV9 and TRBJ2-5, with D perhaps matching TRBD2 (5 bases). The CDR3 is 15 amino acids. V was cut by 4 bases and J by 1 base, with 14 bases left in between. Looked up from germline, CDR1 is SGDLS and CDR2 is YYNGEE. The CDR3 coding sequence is TGTGCCAGCAGCCCTTCGACTAATTTCCAAGAGACCCAGTACTTC. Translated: CASSPSTNFQETQYF.

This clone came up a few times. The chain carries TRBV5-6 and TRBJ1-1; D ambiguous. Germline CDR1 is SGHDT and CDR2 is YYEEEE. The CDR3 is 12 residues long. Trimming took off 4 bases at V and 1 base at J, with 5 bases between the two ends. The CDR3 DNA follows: TGTGCCAGCAGCCGACAGAACACTGAAGCTTTCTTT. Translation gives CASSRQNTEAFF.

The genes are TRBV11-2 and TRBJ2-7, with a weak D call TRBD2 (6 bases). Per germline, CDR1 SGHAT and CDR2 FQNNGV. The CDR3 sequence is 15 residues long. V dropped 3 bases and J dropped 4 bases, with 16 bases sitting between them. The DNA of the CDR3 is TGTGCCAGCAGCTTGCATTCGGTGGAGGGGTACGAGCAGTACTTC. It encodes CASSLHSVEGYEQYF.

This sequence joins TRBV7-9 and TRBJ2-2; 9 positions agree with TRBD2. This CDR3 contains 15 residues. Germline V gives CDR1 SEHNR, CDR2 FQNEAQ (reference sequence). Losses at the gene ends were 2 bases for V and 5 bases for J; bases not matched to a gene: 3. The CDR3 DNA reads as TGTGCCAGCAGCTTACAGGGACTAGCTACCGGGGAGCTGTTTTTT. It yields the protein CASSLQGLATGELFF. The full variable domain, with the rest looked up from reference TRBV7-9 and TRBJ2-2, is DTGVSQNPRHKITKRGQNVTFRCDPISEHNRLYWYRQTLGQGPEFLTYFQNEAQLEKSRLLSDRFSAERPKGSFSTLEIQRTEQGDSAMYLCASSLQGLATGELFFGEGSRLTVL.